This TCR beta chain was sequenced during a study of EBV T-cell therapy then PD-1 blockade in nasopharyngeal carcinoma. Points on this clone: Its specificity is unknown.

Specified time point: 266 days after commencement of treatment, after nivolumab therapy. Documented treatment: AdE1-LMPpoly-expanded autologous EBV-specific T-cell therapy followed by anti-PD-1 nivolumab. This CDR3 has 13 residues. The V end lost 4 bases, the J end lost 7 bases, and 15 bases lay between the germline ends. Germline CDR1 is SGHTS and CDR2 is YDEGEE. Sequenced by immunoSEQ multiplex PCR; TCRdb stores in-frame clones only, minus some. The data show around 20,000 clones, around 84% seen once. The origin of this receptor is a man aged 40-49 years with nasopharyngeal carcinoma. This specimen consisted of CD8+ T cells from blood, obtained at roughly day 270 from a patient whose treatment included autologous EBV-specific T cells and nivolumab. The V gene is TRBV5-8, the J gene TRBJ2-7, with a possible D match to TRBD2 (6 bases). CDR3 coding DNA: TGTGCCAGCAGCCCATGGGCGGCGGGGGAGCAGTACTTC. Its translation: CASSPWAAGEQYF.